The 32 T cell receptor beta chains listed next were all sequenced from one sample in a study of T cells expressing NK-cell markers. TCRdb reprocessed the 5' RACE reads and stores each CDR3 protein as one record, lacking DNA. This table lists under 600,000 distinct CDR3 sequences. The sample comprised blood T cells: a sorted CD56 or NKG2C T cell subset, CD4+ or CD8+ T cells, or bulk PBMC T cells (not recorded which). All receptors derive from a woman in her forties or fifties in good health.

The chain uses TRBV21-1 and TRBJ2-2. TRBV21-1 is a known pseudogene. This CDR3 is 11 amino acids long. CDR3 in amino acids: CASLIPGELFF.

This chain's CDR3 is CASSFGGQAYGYTF. The genes are TRBV12-3 or TRBV12-4 and TRBJ1-2; the TCRdb D gene call, TRBD1, has no DNA to confirm it. The CDR3 contains 14 residues.

The chain employs TRBV18 and TRBJ2-5. Germline-derived CDR1 and CDR2 are KGHSH and LQKENI. This CDR3 contains 16 residues. CDR3 residues: CASSPDHLVEVETQYF.

The CDR3 spells CASSNPSATEAFF. This sequence joins TRBV5-1 and TRBJ1-1. Germline CDR1 and CDR2: SGHRS and YFSETQ. This CDR3 contains 13 residues.

The chain is built from TRBV19 and TRBJ1-1. The CDR3 length is 12 residues. Germline CDR1 is LNHDA and CDR2 is SQIVND (reference sequence). The CDR3 reads CASSGLARGAFF.

The genes are TRBV20-1 and TRBJ2-7; TCRdb's D gene call, TRBD2, goes unchecked for lack of DNA. The CDR3 length is 16 residues. Germline CDR1 and CDR2: DFQATT and SNEGSKA (reference sequence). The CDR3 spells CSARRLAGGSSYEQYF.

The genes are TRBV5-1 and TRBJ2-5; TCRdb gives TRBD1 as the D gene, but with no DNA this cannot be confirmed. This CDR3 is built from 14 residues. The germline CDR1 and CDR2 sequences are SGHRS and YFSETQ. CDR3 protein: CASSDSTHQETQYF.

The rearrangement joins TRBV12-3 or TRBV12-4 to TRBJ1-6. The CDR3 covers 14 residues. CDR3 residues: CASSFGGENSPLHF.

The chain combines TRBV12-3 or TRBV12-4 with TRBJ2-6. This CDR3 is 15 amino acids long. The CDR3 region is CASSFGLSGANVLTF.

The chain couples TRBV12-3 or TRBV12-4 to TRBJ2-1; absent DNA, TCRdb's TRBD1 call cannot be checked. The CDR3 is made up of 15 amino acids. The CDR3 loop reads CASRGPNFSYNEQFF.

CDR3 protein: CASSLSGADTQYF. The chain has TRBV5-1 and TRBJ2-3. The CDR3 extends over 13 amino acids. Per the germline V gene, CDR1 is SGHRS and CDR2 is YFSETQ.

CDR3 region: CASSPFQGGTEAFF. This chain uses TRBV4-1 with TRBJ1-1. CDR1 is MGHRA, CDR2 YSYEKL, per germline. The CDR3 runs 14 residues.

The J gene is TRBJ2-2, the V gene TRBV5-1. The germline gives CDR1 SGHRS, CDR2 YFSETQ. This CDR3 region has 13 residues. This CDR3 is CASSPSANGELFF.

This chain joins TRBV24-1 and TRBJ1-2. Germline lookup yields CDR1 KGHDR and CDR2 SFDVKD. There are 13 residues in the CDR3. The CDR3 reads CATSDERRYGYTF.

This chain joins TRBV25-1 and TRBJ1-1; TCRdb's D call, TRBD1, is unchecked because there is no DNA. The length of the CDR3 is 17 residues. Germline V lookup: CDR1 MGHDK, CDR2 SYGVNS. The CDR3 is CASMGGGWLMGNTEAFF.

The chain joins TRBV15 to TRBJ1-1. This CDR3 spans 15 amino acids. CDR1 is LNHNV and CDR2 is YYDKDF in the germline V gene (reference sequence). This chain's CDR3 is CATSKELKMNTEAFF.

The genes are TRBV9 and TRBJ2-1; TCRdb reports TRBD2, a call that lacks DNA to check it against. This CDR3 contains 15 residues. The germline gives CDR1 SGDLS, CDR2 YYNGEE. The CDR3 loop reads CASSDSGRRHNEQFF.

This chain connects TRBV20-1 to TRBJ2-7; the D call of TRBD1 rests on TCRdb alone, since no DNA is present to check it. The CDR3 covers 14 residues. The germline V gene has CDR1 DFQATT and CDR2 SNEGSKA (reference sequence). CDR3 protein: CSAARTGTTYEQYF.

The V gene is TRBV28, the J gene TRBJ2-7; TCRdb calls TRBD2, which cannot be checked without DNA. CDR3 length: 13 residues. Germline lookup yields CDR1 MDHEN and CDR2 SYDVKM. CDR3 loop: CASSLALTYEQYF.

The rearrangement joins TRBV2 to TRBJ2-1; without DNA, the TCRdb call of TRBD1 cannot be checked. Germline CDR1 SNHLY, CDR2 FYNNEI. The CDR3 runs to 12 residues. The CDR3 loop reads CASKLAPYEQFF.

The chain links TRBV12-3 or TRBV12-4 to TRBJ2-1; TCRdb's D call of TRBD2 is untestable without DNA. The CDR3 extends over 15 amino acids. The CDR3 reads CASSPLEIRLNEQFF.

CDR3 sequence reads: CASSLRVSNGRASRNEQFF. This chain connects TRBV7-2 to TRBJ2-1; no DNA is available, so the TRBD2 call from TCRdb remains unchecked. CDR3 length equals 19 residues. Germline V CDR1 and CDR2: SGHTA, FQGNSA.

The rearrangement uses TRBV12-3 or TRBV12-4 and TRBJ2-1. The CDR3 has 11 residues. This chain's CDR3 is CASRDIGQEFF.

The V and J genes are TRBV12-3 or TRBV12-4 and TRBJ1-5; no DNA is available, so the TRBD1 call from TCRdb remains unchecked. The CDR3 is 16 amino acids. The chain's CDR3 is CASSPRQGLSNQPQHF.

V gene TRBV6-2 or TRBV6-3 combines with J gene TRBJ2-4; TCRdb indicates TRBD1, and absent DNA this call remains unverified. The CDR3 has 18 amino acids. The germline CDR1 and CDR2 sequences are MNHEY and SVGEGT. CDR3 amino acids: CASSYPRSGALAKNIQYF.

This rearrangement joins TRBV5-7 to TRBJ2-1. TRBV5-7 counts as an open reading frame of uncertain function. The CDR3 totals 13 residues. The CDR3 spells CASSLTRFYEQFF.

The chain recombines TRBV14 with TRBJ2-1; the TCRdb D gene call, TRBD2, has no DNA to confirm it. From germline, CDR1 is SGHDN and CDR2 FVKESK. The CDR3 is 15 amino acids. CDR3 region: CASSHWSSGHNEQFF.

The V gene is TRBV24-1, the J gene TRBJ1-5; no DNA is available, so the TRBD1 call from TCRdb remains unchecked. The CDR3 sequence is 16 residues long. CDR1 is KGHDR and CDR2 is SFDVKD in the germline V gene. This chain's CDR3 is CATKGQNPVRNQPQHF.

The chain is built from TRBV7-9 and TRBJ1-2; TCRdb calls TRBD1, which cannot be checked without DNA. The CDR3 totals 18 residues. Germline CDR1 reads SEHNR; CDR2 reads FQNEAQ (reference sequence). The CDR3 sequence: CASGQREPGQGARDGYTF.

CDR3 sequence: CASRIRVYGGNTIYF. V usage is TRBV11-2 and J usage is TRBJ1-3. Germline values: CDR1 SGHAT, CDR2 FQNNGV. The CDR3 is 15 residues long.

J is TRBJ1-1 and V is TRBV12-3 or TRBV12-4; TCRdb designates TRBD1, a call that cannot be tested without DNA. The CDR3 spans 13 residues. CDR3: CASRQTGYGEAFF.

The chain joins TRBV10-3 to TRBJ2-1; the D call of TRBD1 rests on TCRdb alone, since no DNA is present to check it. CDR3 length: 14 residues. Germline V gene data show CDR1 as ENHRY and CDR2 as SYGVKD. The CDR3: CAIKGQGSRNEQFF.